In this sample, the clone carrying this T cell receptor (beta chain) turned up many times. Its specificity is not known. Hyperthyroidism patients were newly diagnosed, had disease duration under 2 months, and were aged 18 to 65 years. Clinical symptoms, serum thyroxine, TRAb, thyroid ultrasound and orbital computed tomography established diagnosis. This sample was included in a study of T cells in Graves' hyperthyroidism and ophthalmopathy. Turning to the study itself: Peripheral blood was secured at the point of initial diagnosis, before any treatment. Points from the study as a whole: Blood samples included most of the expanded thyroid clonotypes exceeding 0.001.

Unmatched junction bases numbered 11, after V lost 6 bases and J lost 6 bases. This CDR3 spans 16 amino acids. Germline assignment: CDR1 MDHEN and CDR2 SYDVKM. RNA transcripts served as the template for amplifying TCR beta CDR3 regions. Primed by the HTBI set, a first-round RT-PCR was run on the TCR CDR3. Using its own MiXCR run on the multiplex PCR reads, TCRdb lists one record per CDR3 protein. The sample lists around 690,000 distinct CDR3 sequences, 15% to 20% occurring once. The sequenced material came from blood. The clonotype comes from a man between 45 and 60 years old with Graves' hyperthyroidism. The chain employs TRBV28 and TRBJ2-3, with 11 bases aligning to TRBD2. CDR3 loop: CASRVLAGGASDTQYF. CDR3 nucleotides: TGTGCCAGCAGGGTCCTAGCGGGAGGCGCTTCGGATACGCAGTATTTT.